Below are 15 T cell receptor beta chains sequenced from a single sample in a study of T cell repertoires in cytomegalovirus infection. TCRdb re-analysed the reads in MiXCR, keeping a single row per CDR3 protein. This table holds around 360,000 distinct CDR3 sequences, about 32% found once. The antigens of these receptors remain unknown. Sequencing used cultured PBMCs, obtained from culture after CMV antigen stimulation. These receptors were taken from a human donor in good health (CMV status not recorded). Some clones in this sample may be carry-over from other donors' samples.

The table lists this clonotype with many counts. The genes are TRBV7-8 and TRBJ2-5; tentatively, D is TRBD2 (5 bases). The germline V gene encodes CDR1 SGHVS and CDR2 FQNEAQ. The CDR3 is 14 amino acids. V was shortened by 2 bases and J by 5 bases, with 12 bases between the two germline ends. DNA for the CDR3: TGTGCCAGCAGCTTATTTAGGCGGAGGGAGACCCAGTACTTC. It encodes CASSLFRRRETQYF.

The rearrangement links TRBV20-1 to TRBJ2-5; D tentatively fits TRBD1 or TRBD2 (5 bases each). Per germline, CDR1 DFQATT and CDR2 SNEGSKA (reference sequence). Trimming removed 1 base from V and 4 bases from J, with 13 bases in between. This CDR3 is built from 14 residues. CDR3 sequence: CSARGGRGSETQYF. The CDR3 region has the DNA TGCAGTGCTAGAGGGGGACGGGGATCAGAGACCCAGTACTTC.

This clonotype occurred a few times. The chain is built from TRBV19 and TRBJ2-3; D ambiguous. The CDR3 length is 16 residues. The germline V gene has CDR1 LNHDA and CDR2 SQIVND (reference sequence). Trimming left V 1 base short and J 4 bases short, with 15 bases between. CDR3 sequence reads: CASSIASSLMADTQYF. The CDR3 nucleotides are TGTGCCAGTAGTATAGCGTCCTCCTTGATGGCAGATACGCAGTATTTT.

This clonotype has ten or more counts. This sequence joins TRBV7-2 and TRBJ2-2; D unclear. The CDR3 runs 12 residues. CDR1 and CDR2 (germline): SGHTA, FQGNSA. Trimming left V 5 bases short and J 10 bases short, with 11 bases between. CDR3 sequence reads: CASSIWPAELFF. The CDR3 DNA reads TGTGCCAGCAGCATATGGCCAGCGGAGCTGTTTTTT.

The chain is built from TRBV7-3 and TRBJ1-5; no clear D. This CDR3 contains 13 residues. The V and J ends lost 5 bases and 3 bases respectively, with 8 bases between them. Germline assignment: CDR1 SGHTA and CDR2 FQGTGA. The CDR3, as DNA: TGTGCCAGCAGCGCCCGGATCAATCAGCCCCAGCATTTT. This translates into CASSARINQPQHF. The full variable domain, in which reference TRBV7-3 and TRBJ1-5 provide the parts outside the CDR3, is GAGVSQTPSNKVTEKGKYVELRCDPISGHTALYWYRQSLGQGPEFLIYFQGTGAADDSGLPNDRFFAVRPEGSVSTLKIQRTERGDSAVYLCASSARINQPQHFGDGTRLSIL.

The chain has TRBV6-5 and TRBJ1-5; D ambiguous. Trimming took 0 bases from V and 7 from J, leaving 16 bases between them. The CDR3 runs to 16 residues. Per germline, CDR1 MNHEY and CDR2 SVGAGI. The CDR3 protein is CASSYSSNSRGQPQHF. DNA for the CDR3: TGTGCCAGCAGTTACTCGAGTAATAGCCGGGGACAGCCCCAGCATTTT.

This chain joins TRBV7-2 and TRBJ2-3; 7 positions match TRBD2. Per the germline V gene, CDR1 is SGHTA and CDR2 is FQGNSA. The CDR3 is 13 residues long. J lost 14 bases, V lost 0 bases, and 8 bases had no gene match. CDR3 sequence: CASSLARQRDLYF. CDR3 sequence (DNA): TGTGCCAGCAGCTTAGCGCGGCAGCGGGACTTGTATTTT.

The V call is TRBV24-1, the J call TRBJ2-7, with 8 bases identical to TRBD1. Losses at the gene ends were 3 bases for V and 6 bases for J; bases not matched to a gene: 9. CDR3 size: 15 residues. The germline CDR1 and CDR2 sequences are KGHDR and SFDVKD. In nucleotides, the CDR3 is TGTGCCACCAGTGATACCAAGACAGGGGCTAGCGAGCAGTACTTC. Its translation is CATSDTKTGASEQYF.

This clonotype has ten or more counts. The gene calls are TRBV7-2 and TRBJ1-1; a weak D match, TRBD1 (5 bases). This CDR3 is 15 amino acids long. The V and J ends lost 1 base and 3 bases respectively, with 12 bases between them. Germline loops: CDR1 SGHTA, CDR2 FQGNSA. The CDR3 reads CASSLGWQGDTEAFF. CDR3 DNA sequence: TGTGCCAGCAGCTTAGGGTGGCAGGGTGACACTGAAGCTTTCTTT.

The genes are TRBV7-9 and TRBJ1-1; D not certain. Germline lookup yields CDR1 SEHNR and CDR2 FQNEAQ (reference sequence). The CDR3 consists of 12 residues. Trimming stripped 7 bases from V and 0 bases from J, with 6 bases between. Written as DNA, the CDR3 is TGTGCCAGCAACGTTATGAACACTGAAGCTTTCTTT. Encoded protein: CASNVMNTEAFF.

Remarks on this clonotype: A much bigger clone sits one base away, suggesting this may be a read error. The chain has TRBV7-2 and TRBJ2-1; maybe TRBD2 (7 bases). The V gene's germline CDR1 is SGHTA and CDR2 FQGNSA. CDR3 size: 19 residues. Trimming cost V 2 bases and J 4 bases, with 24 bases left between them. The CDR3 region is CASSLMGGGGPAGYNEQFF. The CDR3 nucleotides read TGTGCCAGCAGCTTAATGGGGGGCGGGGGACCAGCGGGGTACAATGAGCAGTTCTTC.

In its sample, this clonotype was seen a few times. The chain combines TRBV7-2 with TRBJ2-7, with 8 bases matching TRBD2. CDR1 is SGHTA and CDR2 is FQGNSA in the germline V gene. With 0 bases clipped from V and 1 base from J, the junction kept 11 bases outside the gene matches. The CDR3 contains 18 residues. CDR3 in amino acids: CASSLALYRREDSYEQYV. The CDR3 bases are TGTGCCAGCAGCTTAGCTCTTTATAGGCGGGAGGATTCCTACGAGCAGTACGTC.

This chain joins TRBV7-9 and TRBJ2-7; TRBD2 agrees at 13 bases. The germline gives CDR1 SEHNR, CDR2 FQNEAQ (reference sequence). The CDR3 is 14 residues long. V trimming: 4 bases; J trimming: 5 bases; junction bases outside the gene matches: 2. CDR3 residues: CASSWTSGGNEQYF. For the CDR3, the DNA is TGTGCCAGCAGCTGGACTAGCGGGGGCAACGAGCAGTACTTC.

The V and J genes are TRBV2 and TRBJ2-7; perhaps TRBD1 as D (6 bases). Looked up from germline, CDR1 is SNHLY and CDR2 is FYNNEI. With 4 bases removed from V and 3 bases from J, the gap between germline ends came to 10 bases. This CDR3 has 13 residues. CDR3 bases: TGTGCCAGCAGTGTAGAACAGGGCTACGAGCAGTACTTC. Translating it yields CASSVEQGYEQYF.

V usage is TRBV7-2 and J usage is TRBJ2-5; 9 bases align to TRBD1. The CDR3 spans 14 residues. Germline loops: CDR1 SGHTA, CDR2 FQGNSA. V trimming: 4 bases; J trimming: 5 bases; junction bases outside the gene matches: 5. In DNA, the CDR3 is TGTGCCAGCAGCTCTGACAGGGGGTCCGAGACCCAGTACTTC. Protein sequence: CASSSDRGSETQYF.